The table lists the clone carrying this T cell receptor beta chain with many counts. CDR3 length: 15 residues. Trimming at V came to 5 bases and at J to 7 bases, leaving 6 bases not matched to a gene. From germline, CDR1 is MNHEY and CDR2 SMNVEV (reference sequence). This sample is part of a study of blood T cell repertoires in COVID-19. Study-level background: The United States, Italy and Spain were the sources of the acute and convalescent COVID-19 samples.

During active infection, Seattle patients enrolled and were then monitored through disease. Original analysis: The assay estimated nucleated cells by amplifying reference gene primers. Generated by immunoSEQ multiplex PCR, the TCRdb table keeps only in-frame clones and is missing some. V and J calls and clone size come straight from that table; D and trimming were deduced from the DNA. The sample shows 150,000 to 200,000 clones, around 86% of them seen only once. The sequence was collected from a woman aged 65 to 85 with COVID-19, enrolled during active disease. Sequences were obtained from peripheral blood. The chain uses TRBV27 and TRBJ1-6; 9 bases fit TRBD1. CDR3 region: CASSHGDRENSPLHF. The CDR3 DNA reads as TGTGCCAGCAGTCATGGGGACAGGGAGAATTCACCCCTCCACTTT.